This note documents a single TCR beta chain sequence. Its antigen is undetermined. Sequencing was performed with immunoSEQ multiplex PCR; in TCRdb, only in-frame clones are kept and a portion is missing. In the table there are 7,000 to 8,000 clones, 70% to 80% of which are singletons. The length of the CDR3 is 14 residues. V trimming: 7 bases; J trimming: 0 bases; junction bases outside the gene matches: 6. Germline assignment: CDR1 MNHEY and CDR2 SMNVEV (reference sequence). The data belong to a study of OX40 agonist ivuxolimab in advanced cancers. Study information: Partial responses were seen in three patients, one with hepatocellular carcinoma and two with cutaneous melanoma. Study-wide points: Blood T cells, both CD4+ and CD8+, expanded clonally by week 6 at 0.1 to 3.0 mg/kg. In general, CD8+ T cells held more expanded clones than CD4+ did, on average. Relatively little clonal expansion, among the lowest observed, appeared in partial responders at 0.1-3.0 mg/kg.

This chain uses TRBV27 with TRBJ2-7; the match to TRBD2 covers 7 bases. The receptor comes from an adult with an advanced solid tumor such as melanoma, head and neck, liver or kidney cancer. The sequencing used CD4+ or CD8+ T cells sorted from blood, collected in a trial of the OX40 agonist ivuxolimab. DNA for the CDR3: TGTGCCAGCAACTGGGGGGGGTACTCCTACGAGCAGTACTTC. As protein: CASNWGGYSYEQYF.